Listed below are T cell receptor beta chains from one sample, sequenced in a study of breast tumors, draining lymph nodes, adjacent tissues. MiXCR was run by TCRdb on the multiplex PCR reads, yielding one entry per CDR3 protein. The sample lists more than 100,000 distinct CDR3 sequences; around 24% were seen once. The sample comprised axillary lymph node tissue. These receptor sequences come from a female donor with breast cancer. Some clones in this sample may be carry-over from other donors' samples. Both conserved end residues are part of each CDR3. D genes are given only for firm matches. A clone size is listed for some rows: how often the clone was seen (once, few, many), or a class if it is expanded.

clone_size j_call d_call v_call cdr3_aa cdr3_nt
many TRBJ1-6 - TRBV27 CASRRGWDSPLHF TGTGCCAGCAGGCGAGGATGGGATTCACCCCTCCACTTT
many TRBJ2-5 TRBD2 TRBV11-1 CASSSTLAGEETQYF TGTGCCAGCAGCTCCACATTAGCGGGAGAAGAGACCCAGTACTTC
many TRBJ1-2 - TRBV10-3 CAISEPAGESYGYTF TGTGCCATCAGTGAGCCGGCAGGGGAAAGCTATGGCTACACCTTC
many TRBJ2-1 - TRBV6-1 CASTSLRESSEQFF TGTGCCAGCACTTCCCTCCGGGAGTCAAGTGAGCAGTTCTTC
many TRBJ2-3 TRBD2 TRBV29-1 CSVEDREGLGTDTQYF TGCAGCGTTGAAGATAGGGAGGGGCTTGGCACAGATACGCAGTATTTT
many TRBJ2-3 TRBD2 TRBV6-6 CASSYLAGVPDTQYF TGTGCCAGCAGTTACCTAGCGGGAGTACCAGATACGCAGTATTTT
- TRBJ1-2 TRBD1 TRBV3-1 CASSQGDRGGYTF TGTGCCAGCAGCCAAGGAGACAGGGGAGGCTACACCTTC
many TRBJ2-5 - TRBV7-8 CASSLAHETQYF TGTGCCAGCAGCTTAGCGCACGAGACCCAGTACTTC
many TRBJ2-3 TRBD1 TRBV6-5 CASTSGTGQAASTDTQYF TGTGCCAGCACCAGTGGGACAGGGCAGGCGGCTAGCACAGATACGCAGTATTTT
many TRBJ2-5 - TRBV24-1 CATSQNGRGETQYF TGTGCCACCAGCCAAAACGGGAGAGGGGAGACCCAGTACTTC
many TRBJ2-1 - TRBV29-1 CSVVSNRESYNEQFF TGCAGCGTTGTCTCGAACAGGGAGAGCTACAATGAGCAGTTCTTC
- TRBJ2-1 TRBD1 TRBV30 CAWSTTGDEQFF TGTGCCTGGAGTACGACAGGGGATGAGCAGTTCTTC
many TRBJ2-5 - TRBV24-1 CATSDSPKGRMETQYF TGTGCCACCAGTGATTCCCCAAAGGGGAGGATGGAGACCCAGTACTTC
few TRBJ1-2 - TRBV4-2 CASSQDLGDWAGYTF TGTGCCAGCAGCCAAGATTTGGGTGACTGGGCTGGCTACACCTTC
many TRBJ2-3 TRBD2 TRBV5-6 CASLGWGGTDTQYF TGTGCCAGTCTCGGATGGGGGGGGACAGATACGCAGTATTTT
many TRBJ2-7 TRBD1 TRBV20-1 CSAKTGRYEQYF TGCAGTGCTAAGACAGGGCGCTACGAGCAGTACTTC
many TRBJ1-3 - TRBV5-8 CASRRVGSGNTIYF TGTGCCAGCAGACGGGTGGGCTCTGGAAACACCATATATTTT
many TRBJ2-7 TRBD1 TRBV30 CAWTGQGAIEQYF TGTGCCTGGACGGGACAGGGGGCGATCGAGCAGTACTTC
many TRBJ2-7 TRBD2 TRBV28 CASSSGLAGVASYEQYF TGTGCCAGCAGCTCGGGACTAGCGGGAGTAGCGTCCTACGAGCAGTACTTC
- TRBJ2-7 - TRBV30 CAWSVQQVGEQYF TGTGCCTGGAGTGTACAGCAGGTAGGCGAGCAGTACTTC
many TRBJ2-2 - TRBV7-2 CASSLGPGELFF TGTGCCAGCAGCTTAGGGCCCGGGGAGCTGTTTTTT
many TRBJ2-3 - TRBV15 CATSRERLGTDTQYF TGTGCCACCAGCAGAGAGCGACTAGGTACAGATACGCAGTATTTT
many TRBJ2-1 TRBD2 TRBV20-1 CSAALLAGGPNEQFF TGCAGTGCTGCCTTACTAGCGGGAGGGCCAAATGAGCAGTTCTTC
many TRBJ2-6 - TRBV20-1 CSAFGGSGANVLTF TGCAGTGCCTTTGGCGGCTCTGGGGCCAACGTCCTGACTTTC
many TRBJ2-3 - TRBV7-3 CASSYSGKSTDTQYF TGTGCCAGCAGCTATAGCGGAAAGAGCACAGATACGCAGTATTTT
- TRBJ2-1 - TRBV19 CASNDQRGYNEQFF TGTGCCAGTAACGACCAGCGAGGGTACAATGAGCAGTTCTTC
many TRBJ2-5 - TRBV5-4 CASSLISGETQYF TGTGCCAGCAGCTTGATCAGTGGGGAGACCCAGTACTTC
many TRBJ2-1 TRBD2 TRBV7-8 CASSLATGLADNEQFF TGTGCCAGCAGCTTAGCTACAGGACTAGCGGACAATGAGCAGTTCTTC
many TRBJ2-1 TRBD2 TRBV4-2 CASSQEGGRAGNEQFF TGTGCCAGCAGCCAAGAAGGCGGGAGGGCCGGGAATGAGCAGTTCTTC
many TRBJ2-1 - TRBV11-3 CASSPEGPYNEQFF TGTGCCAGCAGCCCGGAGGGTCCTTACAATGAGCAGTTCTTC
many TRBJ2-7 TRBD2 TRBV6-6 CASSYPLAGVSSEQYF TGTGCCAGCAGTTACCCTCTAGCGGGAGTATCTAGCGAGCAGTACTTC
- TRBJ2-3 TRBD2 TRBV14 CASSRVLAGDTDTQYF TGTGCCAGCAGCCGAGTACTAGCGGGAGACACAGATACGCAGTATTTT
many TRBJ2-5 TRBD1 TRBV10-3 CAISGDQGVKETQYF TGTGCCATCAGTGGGGACCAGGGGGTGAAAGAGACCCAGTACTTC
- TRBJ1-2 - TRBV3-1 CASSQVGTANYGYTF TGTGCCAGCAGCCAAGTGGGGACCGCTAACTATGGCTACACCTTC
many TRBJ2-7 - TRBV18 CASSPTGFSYEQYF TGTGCCAGCTCACCGACAGGCTTCTCCTACGAGCAGTACTTC
many TRBJ1-4 - TRBV19 CASSRAGDGEKLFF TGTGCCAGTAGTAGGGCAGGGGATGGCGAAAAACTGTTTTTT
- TRBJ2-5 - TRBV4-3 CASSQVGGGETQYF TGCGCCAGCAGCCAAGTCGGGGGTGGGGAGACCCAGTACTTC
- TRBJ2-2 TRBD1 TRBV5-6 CASSLNPLAGTGRTGELFF TGTGCCAGCAGCTTGAATCCTCTTGCCGGGACAGGGAGGACCGGGGAGCTGTTTTTT
many TRBJ2-6 - TRBV9 CASSVGTGLGANVLTF TGTGCCAGCAGCGTAGGAACAGGGCTTGGGGCCAACGTCCTGACTTTC
many TRBJ2-3 TRBD1 TRBV9 CASSPRTGTVAQYF TGTGCCAGCAGCCCACGGACAGGGACAGTTGCGCAGTATTTT
few TRBJ2-3 TRBD1 TRBV30 CAWRTGISTQYF TGTGCCTGGAGGACAGGGATAAGTACGCAGTATTTT
many TRBJ1-4 TRBD1 TRBV7-9 CASSIDRATNEKLFF TGTGCCAGCAGCATCGACAGGGCAACTAATGAAAAACTGTTTTTT
many TRBJ1-2 - TRBV29-1 CSVVKGRGYTF TGCAGCGTTGTGAAGGGACGTGGCTACACCTTC
many TRBJ2-3 TRBD2 TRBV11-2 CASSLLAGTSTDTQYF TGTGCCAGCAGCCTTCTAGCGGGGACTAGCACAGATACGCAGTATTTT
- TRBJ1-2 TRBD1 TRBV11-3 CASSLNRGQANHGCTF TGTGCCAGCAGCTTAAACAGGGGGCAGGCTAACCATGGCTGCACCTTC
many TRBJ1-4 TRBD1 TRBV6-6 CASSMTGGREKLFF TGTGCCAGCAGTATGACAGGGGGGAGGGAAAAACTGTTTTTT
many TRBJ2-7 TRBD2 TRBV3-1 CASSPSGLGISEQYF TGTGCCAGCAGCCCCTCGGGACTAGGGATATCCGAGCAGTACTTC
many TRBJ1-5 TRBD1 TRBV20-1 CSARGGTGSNQPQHF TGCAGTGCTAGAGGGGGGACAGGGTCCAATCAGCCCCAGCATTTT
- TRBJ2-7 - TRBV19 CASSTKSRGEQYF TGTGCCAGTAGTACTAAGTCCCGTGGGGAGCAGTACTTC
many TRBJ2-7 - TRBV11-2 CASSPGISYEQYF TGTGCCAGCAGCCCCGGGATCTCCTACGAGCAGTACTTC
medium-sized TRBJ2-2 TRBD1 TRBV24-1 CATSGTGHPGELFF TGTGCCACCAGCGGGACAGGGCACCCCGGGGAGCTGTTTTTT
many TRBJ1-2 TRBD1 TRBV11-2 CASSPGTDYGYTF TGTGCCAGCAGCCCCGGGACAGACTATGGCTACACCTTC
many TRBJ1-2 TRBD1 TRBV3-1 CASSQGWGDSNYGYTF TGTGCCAGCAGCCAAGGGTGGGGGGACAGTAACTATGGCTACACCTTC
many TRBJ2-3 TRBD2 TRBV29-1 CSVGTSGSLPDTQYF TGCAGCGTTGGGACTAGCGGGAGTTTGCCAGATACGCAGTATTTT
many TRBJ2-2 TRBD1 TRBV6-2/TRBV6-3 CASSYYRDRNTGELFF TGTGCCAGCAGTTACTACCGGGACAGGAACACCGGGGAGCTGTTTTTT
many TRBJ1-4 TRBD1 TRBV5-1 CASRTGGPTNEKLFF TGCGCCAGCAGAACAGGGGGCCCAACTAATGAAAAACTGTTTTTT
few TRBJ2-7 TRBD2 TRBV28 CASSLLGGSSSYEQYF TGTGCCAGCAGTTTATTGGGCGGGAGCAGCTCCTACGAGCAGTACTTC
many TRBJ1-6 - TRBV5-1 CASSLIRDGSPLHF TGCGCCAGCAGCTTGATCAGAGATGGTTCACCCCTCCACTTT
many TRBJ1-6 - TRBV3-1 CASSQEGSALSPLHF TGTGCCAGCAGCCAAGAGGGCTCAGCCCTTTCGCCCCTCCACTTT